This T cell receptor beta chain is from a study of blood T cells in healthy people across ages. Germline values: CDR1 DFQATT, CDR2 SNEGSKA (reference sequence). The CDR3 extends over 16 amino acids. The V gene end was trimmed by 6 bases and the J gene end by 6 bases; junction bases not matched to a gene: 14. As to this clonotype: Antigen specificity is unknown.

Then a second PCR, running about 6 to 11 cycles, was carried out with a sample-barcoded 5' primer and a J-beta primer mix. Each cDNA molecule, via a template-switch adaptor with 12 random nucleotides, was tagged. TCRdb re-analysed the 5' RACE reads in MiXCR, keeping a single row per CDR3 protein. The table has 700,000 or so distinct CDR3 sequences, about a fifth seen once. General study findings and limits: Possibly, changes in expanded clonotypes were confounded because donor CMV status was unknown. Unsorted PBMCs blocked a conclusive comparison of naive and antigen-experienced cells. Older age went with lower TCR beta diversity per million T cells, in a roughly linear way.

Material for sequencing was blood. The receptor was isolated from a man in his 70s in good health. This chain joins TRBV20-1 and TRBJ2-4; TRBD1 matches 10 bases. The CDR3 sequence: CSARTPGQGVGNIQYF. The CDR3 DNA follows: TGCAGTGCCAGGACCCCAGGACAGGGGGTCGGAAACATTCAGTACTTC.